These 15 T cell receptor beta chains were sequenced from one sample in a study of T cells after yellow fever vaccination. Each CDR3 protein is one row after TCRdb ran MiXCR on the 5' RACE reads. The sample contains about 350,000 distinct CDR3 sequences, 11% of which appear only once. Sequences were derived from PBMCs, sampled on the day of the first yellow fever vaccination. The receptor source for this set is a man in his late teens or twenties who received the YFV17D yellow fever vaccine.

This clonotype has ten or more counts. This sequence joins TRBV12-3 or TRBV12-4 and TRBJ2-7; a possible D gene is TRBD2 (5 bases). The V and J ends lost 6 bases and 5 bases respectively, with 17 bases between them. The CDR3 runs to 14 residues. CDR3 nucleotide sequence: TGTGCCAGCAGCCTCACTTTCCGGGGTGACGAGCAGTACTTC. Its translation is CASSLTFRGDEQYF.

This clonotype was observed many times. The chain couples TRBV7-2 to TRBJ2-3, with 10 positions matching TRBD1. V dropped 5 bases and J dropped 4; count of bases not matched to a gene: 6. Germline V gives CDR1 SGHTA, CDR2 FQGNSA. The CDR3 is 15 residues long. The CDR3 spells CASSPTGTGADTQYF. The CDR3 DNA is TGTGCCAGCAGCCCAACCGGGACAGGGGCAGATACGCAGTATTTT.

This chain links TRBV5-1 with TRBJ2-1; D perhaps matches TRBD1 (5 bases). This CDR3 is built from 15 residues. V lost 4 bases and J lost 6, with 17 bases in between. The V gene's germline CDR1 is SGHRS and CDR2 YFSETQ. CDR3 bases: TGCGCCAGCAGCCAGGACGCAGGGTATGCCAATGAGCAGTTCTTC. Translating it yields CASSQDAGYANEQFF.

Only a few counts were recorded for this clonotype. The chain employs TRBV20-1 and TRBJ1-3; TRBD1 might be the D (6 bases). From germline, CDR1 is DFQATT and CDR2 SNEGSKA (reference sequence). The CDR3 contains 14 residues. V lost 5 bases and J 8 bases, leaving 19 bases between the germline ends. CDR3 sequence reads: CSASMGAQGDTIYF. The CDR3 bases are TGCAGTGCTTCCATGGGGGCTCAGGGTGACACCATATATTTT.

This rearrangement joins TRBV27 to TRBJ1-5; possibly TRBD1 for D (6 bases). Trimming took off 8 bases at V and 6 bases at J, with 14 bases between the two ends. The CDR3 contains 13 residues. The germline V gene has CDR1 MNHEY and CDR2 SMNVEV (reference sequence). CDR3 in DNA: TGTGCCAGCGCGGGGGGCGCGGGTCAGCCCCAGCATTTT. Residues: CASAGGAGQPQHF.

V gene TRBV7-8 combines with J gene TRBJ1-3, with D unresolved. Per the germline V gene, CDR1 is SGHVS and CDR2 is FQNEAQ. The CDR3 has 14 amino acids. V was trimmed by 5 bases and J by 0 bases, leaving 8 bases between them. CDR3 in DNA: TGTGCCAGCAGCCCGGGATACTCTGGAAACACCATATATTTT. Translated: CASSPGYSGNTIYF. Looking up the rest from reference TRBV7-8 and TRBJ1-3 gives the full variable domain: GAGVSQSPRYKVAKRGQDVALRCDPISGHVSLFWYQQALGQGPEFLTYFQNEAQLDKSGLPSDRFFAERPEGSVSTLKIQRTQQEDSAVYLCASSPGYSGNTIYFGEGSWLTVV.

This clonotype appeared a few times. The chain has TRBV7-9 and TRBJ1-1; 7 positions agree with TRBD1. This CDR3 region has 13 residues. CDR1 and CDR2 (germline): SEHNR, FQNEAQ (reference sequence). The trim removed 5 bases at V and 6 bases at J, leaving 6 bases unmatched. The chain's CDR3 is CASSKGTVAEAFF. The CDR3, as DNA: TGTGCCAGCAGCAAAGGGACAGTTGCTGAAGCTTTCTTT.

This clonotype was seen only a few times. The V gene is TRBV11-2, the J gene TRBJ2-1; D is ambiguous. V lost 0 bases and J 7 bases, leaving 4 bases between the germline ends. The CDR3 covers 12 residues. Germline-derived CDR1 and CDR2 are SGHAT and FQNNGV. CDR3 region: CASSLDRNEQFF. CDR3 DNA sequence: TGTGCCAGCAGCTTAGATAGGAATGAGCAGTTCTTC.

This clonotype was counted only a few times. J is TRBJ1-4 and V is TRBV28, with 7 bases identical to TRBD1. Germline lookup yields CDR1 MDHEN and CDR2 SYDVKM. CDR3 size: 14 residues. The trim removed 4 bases at V and 7 bases at J, leaving 6 bases unmatched. CDR3: CASSSGQEGEKLFF. DNA for the CDR3: TGTGCCAGCAGTTCCGGACAGGAAGGTGAAAAACTGTTTTTT.

This clonotype turned up a few times. V gene TRBV12-3 or TRBV12-4 combines with J gene TRBJ1-4; 12 bases align to TRBD1. The CDR3 runs to 14 residues. V lost 3 bases and J lost 7; bases outside the gene matches: 0. The CDR3 loop is CASSLGQGAEKLFF. In DNA form, the CDR3 reads TGTGCCAGCAGTTTGGGACAGGGGGCTGAAAAACTGTTTTTT.

This clonotype was detected only a few times. The V call is TRBV2, the J call TRBJ1-3; 8 positions match TRBD1. The J segment lost 3 bases and the V segment lost 5 bases, leaving 6 bases of the junction unmatched. This CDR3 region has 15 residues. CDR1 and CDR2 (germline): SNHLY, FYNNEI. CDR3 bases: TGTGCCAGCAGTCTCGACAGGGGAGGTGGAAACACCATATATTTT. This sequence encodes CASSLDRGGGNTIYF.

This clonotype was counted a few times. The chain carries TRBV20-1 and TRBJ2-1; the D is unclear. The CDR3 has 14 amino acids. Germline V CDR1 and CDR2: DFQATT, SNEGSKA (reference sequence). V was cut by 6 bases and J by 7 bases, with 19 bases left in between. The DNA for the CDR3 is TGCAGTGCCCCCGGAGTGAGACAAGGGAATGAGCAGTTCTTC. Translation gives CSAPGVRQGNEQFF.

The CDR3 bases are TGTGCCAGCAGTTTAAGGCGGATCAATTCACCCCTCCACTTT. Translation: CASSLRRINSPLHF. This rearrangement joins TRBV12-3 or TRBV12-4 to TRBJ1-6; D gene uncertain. With 2 bases removed from V and 7 bases from J, the gap between germline ends came to 9 bases. This CDR3 is built from 14 residues.

Many counts were recorded for this clonotype. This chain joins TRBV7-9 and TRBJ2-7; D remains ambiguous. This CDR3 is 12 amino acids long. The ends were cut back, 6 bases at V and 1 base at J, with 7 bases in the middle. The germline V gene encodes CDR1 SEHNR and CDR2 FQNEAQ (reference sequence). CDR3 protein: CASSGESYEQYF. The CDR3 coding sequence is TGTGCCAGCAGTGGGGAATCCTACGAGCAGTACTTC.

This chain uses TRBV4-2 with TRBJ2-1; D is uncertain. V was clipped by 0 bases and J by 6 bases, with 15 bases between them. Looked up from germline, CDR1 is LGHNA and CDR2 is YNFKEQ. The CDR3 has 16 residues. This CDR3 is CASSQDSLRTANEQFF. Here the CDR3 DNA reads TGTGCCAGCAGCCAAGATTCATTAAGGACCGCCAATGAGCAGTTCTTC.